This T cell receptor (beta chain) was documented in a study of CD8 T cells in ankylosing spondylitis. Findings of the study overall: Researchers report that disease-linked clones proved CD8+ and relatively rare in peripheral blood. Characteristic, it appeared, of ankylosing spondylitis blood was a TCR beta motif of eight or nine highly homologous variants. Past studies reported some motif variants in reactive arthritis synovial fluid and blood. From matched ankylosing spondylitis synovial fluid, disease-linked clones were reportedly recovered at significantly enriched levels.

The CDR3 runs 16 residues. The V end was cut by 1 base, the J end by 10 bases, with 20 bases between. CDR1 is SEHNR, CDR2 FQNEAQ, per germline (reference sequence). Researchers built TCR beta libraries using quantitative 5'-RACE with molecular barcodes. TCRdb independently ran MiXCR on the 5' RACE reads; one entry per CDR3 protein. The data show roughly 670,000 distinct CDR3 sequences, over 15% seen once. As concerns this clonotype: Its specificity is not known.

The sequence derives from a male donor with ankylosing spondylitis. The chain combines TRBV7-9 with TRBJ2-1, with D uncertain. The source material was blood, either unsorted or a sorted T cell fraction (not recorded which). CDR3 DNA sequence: TGTGCCAGCAGCTTAGAGGGCAGGTGGTCACAATGGGAGCAGTTCTTC. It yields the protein CASSLEGRWSQWEQFF.